The sequence of this TCR beta chain was determined in a study of T-cell reconstitution after alpha-beta-depleted transplantation in children. Preparation of the TCRbeta library was carried out with unique molecular identifiers. MiXCR, applied by TCRdb to the PCR reads, yields one record per CDR3 protein. The sample gives hundreds of thousands of distinct CDR3 sequences, about 10% of which show up once; 2% to 2.5% is in the top ten. The CDR3 extends over 13 amino acids. V lost 5 bases to trimming and J lost 4 bases, with 9 bases between them. CDR1 SEHNR and CDR2 FQNEAQ come from the germline V gene (reference sequence). This clonotype came up many times. The antigen is undetermined. Overall study results and limits: T-cell counts and diversity at one year following transplant were attributed mainly to newly produced T cells. After transplant, at about two months, alpha-beta T cells were reportedly derived from several hundred expanded graft clones. Where some patients showed high TCRbeta diversity at day 60, it came from recipient T cells and thymic progenitors that had survived.

Here the sequenced sample was PBMCs, taken before TCRalphabeta/CD19-depleted stem cell transplant. The chain uses TRBV7-9 and TRBJ1-3; D gene unclear. This receptor was taken from a child aged 2-15 years with inherited bone marrow failure, due to receive a stem cell transplant. This chain's CDR3 is CASSVDVGNTIYF. CDR3 DNA sequence: TGTGCCAGCAGCGTGGACGTCGGAAACACCATATATTTT.